This T cell receptor beta chain was sequenced for a study of kidney transplant recipient with SARS-CoV-2 infection. The V end was cut by 6 bases, the J end by 7 bases, with 18 bases between. In germline, CDR1 is SEHNR, CDR2 FQNEAQ (reference sequence). The CDR3 totals 15 residues. TCRdb redid the calling of the reads with MiXCR, one entry per CDR3 protein. The table records about 250,000 distinct CDR3 sequences, about 28% of them present only once. Many counts were recorded for this clonotype. The input for sequencing was a blood sample, taken at baseline and between days 110 and 120 from a kidney transplant recipient. The TCR comes from a young adult male patient who had COVID-19 and was a kidney transplant recipient. Some T cells may arise from the graft donor. This rearrangement joins TRBV7-9 to TRBJ2-2; D might be TRBD1 or TRBD2, each matching 6 bases. In nucleotides, the CDR3 is TGTGCCAGCAGACCTACAGGGAGGTCTGTCGGGGAGCTGTTTTTT. Protein: CASRPTGRSVGELFF.